The 4 T cell receptor beta chains reported below all come from one sample, sequenced in a study of blood T cell repertoires in COVID-19. Sequenced by immunoSEQ multiplex PCR; TCRdb stores in-frame clones only, minus some. The repertoire holds 350,000 or so clones, with 90% as singletons. Input material: peripheral blood. The receptor source for this set is a man younger than 35 with active or convalescent COVID-19.

This chain links TRBV19 with TRBJ2-2; 8 bases match TRBD2. Unmatched junction bases numbered 15, after V lost 4 bases and J lost 5 bases. CDR3 size: 18 residues. CDR1 and CDR2 from the germline V gene are LNHDA and SQIVND (reference sequence). The CDR3 loop reads CASSTLQGLEGLTGELFF. The CDR3 nucleotides are TGTGCCAGTAGTACCCTACAGGGACTAGAGGGATTAACCGGGGAGCTGTTTTTT.

The chain combines TRBV5-1 with TRBJ2-5; 9 bases map to TRBD1. The CDR3 runs to 13 residues. V lost 4 bases, J lost 4 bases, and 2 bases stayed unmatched. CDR1 SGHRS and CDR2 YFSETQ come from the germline V gene. The CDR3 sequence: CASSPDRGETQYF. CDR3 sequence (DNA): TGCGCCAGCAGCCCGGACAGGGGAGAGACCCAGTACTTC. The variable domain in full, completed from reference TRBV5-1 and TRBJ2-5, reads KAGVTQTPRYLIKTRGQQVTLSCSPISGHRSVSWYQQTPGQGLQFLFEYFSETQRNKGNFPGRFSGRQFSNSRSEMNVSTLELGDSALYLCASSPDRGETQYFGPGTRLLVL.

V is TRBV7-9 and J is TRBJ2-4; the D gene is possibly TRBD2 (6 bases). Germline V gene sequence: CDR1 SEHNR, CDR2 FQNEAQ (reference sequence). V was shortened by 5 bases and J by 1 base, with 12 bases between the two germline ends. This CDR3 has 15 amino acids. The CDR3 nucleotides read TGTGCCAGCAGCGTCCAGACTAGGGCCAAAAACATTCAGTACTTC. Residues: CASSVQTRAKNIQYF. The full variable domain, rest sourced from reference TRBV7-9 and TRBJ2-4, is DTGVSQNPRHKITKRGQNVTFRCDPISEHNRLYWYRQTLGQGPEFLTYFQNEAQLEKSRLLSDRFSAERPKGSFSTLEIQRTEQGDSAMYLCASSVQTRAKNIQYFGAGTRLSVL.

Details on this clone: This same CDR3 is encoded by further DNA sequences in the sample. The chain has TRBV9 and TRBJ2-1, with TRBD2 identical over 14 bases. The CDR3 is 16 residues long. Per the germline V gene, CDR1 is SGDLS and CDR2 is YYNGEE. After removal of 4 bases from V and 4 bases from J, the junction contained 4 bases not matched to a gene. The CDR3 DNA sequence: TGTGCCAGCAGCCCGGGACTAGCGGGGGTTTACAATGAGCAGTTCTTC. This codes for CASSPGLAGVYNEQFF.